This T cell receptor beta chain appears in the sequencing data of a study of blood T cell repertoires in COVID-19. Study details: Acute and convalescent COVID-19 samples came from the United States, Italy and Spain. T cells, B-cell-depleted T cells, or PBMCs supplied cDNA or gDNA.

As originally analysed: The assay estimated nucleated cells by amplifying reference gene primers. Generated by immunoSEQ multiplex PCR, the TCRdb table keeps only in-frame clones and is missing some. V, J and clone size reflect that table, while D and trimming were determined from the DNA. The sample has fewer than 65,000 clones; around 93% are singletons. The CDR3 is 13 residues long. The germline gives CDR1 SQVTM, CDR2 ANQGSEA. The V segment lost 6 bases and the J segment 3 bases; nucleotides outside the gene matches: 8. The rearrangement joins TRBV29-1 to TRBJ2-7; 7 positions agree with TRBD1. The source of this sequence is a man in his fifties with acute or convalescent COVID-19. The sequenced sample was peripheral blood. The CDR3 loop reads CSVSMTGFYEQYF. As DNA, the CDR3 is TGCAGCGTCAGTATGACAGGGTTCTACGAGCAGTACTTC.